This entry lists 17 T cell receptor beta chains sequenced from one sample in a study of T cell repertoires in cytomegalovirus infection. TCRdb itself ran the reads through MiXCR, one entry per CDR3 protein. This table holds some 940,000 distinct CDR3 sequences, around 32% found once. These receptors' targets are unknown. Source: cultured CD8+ T cells from PBMCs, taken from culture after CMV antigen stimulation. These TCRs come from a human donor in good health (CMV status not recorded). Some clones in this sample may be carry-over from other donors' samples.

In regard to this clonotype: The germline gene is not matched at one end of the junction; a read error may be the cause. This chain links TRBV6-5 with TRBJ1-1, with D perhaps TRBD1 (5 bases). This CDR3 spans 12 amino acids. The germline V gene has CDR1 MNHEY and CDR2 SVGAGI. Here the CDR3 DNA reads TGTGCCAGCAGTCCCCCGGGGACTGAATCTTTCTTT. This translates into CASSPPGTESFF.

This clonotype turned up a few times. The chain links TRBV2 to TRBJ1-4, with no clear D. The germline CDR1 and CDR2 sequences are SNHLY and FYNNEI. This CDR3 has 14 amino acids. Trimming took 7 bases from V and 3 from J, leaving 12 bases between them. The CDR3 loop reads CASTLFSPNEKLFF. For the CDR3, the DNA is TGTGCCAGCACCCTTTTCTCACCTAATGAAAAACTGTTTTTT.

This clonotype was counted a few times. The chain employs TRBV6-1 and TRBJ1-5; D remains unclear. Per the germline V gene, CDR1 is MNHNS and CDR2 is SASEGT. The CDR3 is made up of 11 amino acids. Trimming removed 8 bases at V and 7 bases at J, with 9 bases between. The CDR3 DNA is TGTGCCAGCGGCTTGTCCCAGCCCCAGCATTTT. Protein sequence: CASGLSQPQHF.

This clonotype was found many times. The chain carries TRBV7-2 and TRBJ2-7; 7 bases agree with TRBD1. In germline, CDR1 is SGHTA, CDR2 FQGNSA. The CDR3 is made up of 14 amino acids. Unmatched junction bases numbered 4, after V lost 3 bases and J lost 2 bases. CDR3 region: CASSFRGQTYEQYF. CDR3 coding DNA: TGTGCCAGCAGCTTCAGGGGACAGACCTACGAGCAGTACTTC.

The rearrangement uses TRBV5-6 and TRBJ2-7; D assignment may be TRBD1 or TRBD2 (5 bases each). The CDR3 has 15 amino acids. Germline V gene sequence: CDR1 SGHDT, CDR2 YYEEEE. Trimming pared 4 bases from V and 2 bases from J, leaving 16 bases between. CDR3 sequence: CASSIGYGATYEQYV. CDR3 nucleotide sequence: TGTGCCAGCAGCATTGGCTACGGGGCGACCTACGAGCAGTACGTC.

This clonotype came up many times. This chain connects TRBV7-2 to TRBJ2-7; possibly TRBD1 for D (5 bases). V was cut by 0 bases and J by 5 bases, with 11 bases left in between. The CDR3 has 14 amino acids. The germline V gene encodes CDR1 SGHTA and CDR2 FQGNSA. The CDR3 DNA follows: TGTGCCAGCAGCTTAGCGAAGGGCAGGGACGAGCAGTACGTC. Encoded protein: CASSLAKGRDEQYV.

In its sample, this clonotype was seen a few times. This sequence joins TRBV12-3 or TRBV12-4 and TRBJ2-5; tentatively, D is TRBD1 (6 bases). The CDR3 length is 14 residues. Trimming took off 6 bases at V and 5 bases at J, with 16 bases between the two ends. The CDR3 nucleotides read TGTGCCAGCAGAGGGACATCTCAGGGGGAGACCCAGTACTTC. It is translated as CASRGTSQGETQYF.

This clonotype was counted only a few times. The chain joins TRBV6-2 or TRBV6-3 to TRBJ2-5, with 12 bases matching TRBD2. Germline CDR1 and CDR2: MNHEY and SVGEGT. After removal of 1 base from V and 5 bases from J, the junction contained 5 bases not matched to a gene. The length of the CDR3 is 16 residues. The CDR3 bases are TGTGCCAGCAGTTACTTGACTAGCGGGGGAGGGGAGACCCAGTACTTC. It specifies CASSYLTSGGGETQYF.

The chain links TRBV19 to TRBJ1-2; the D gene is possibly TRBD1 (5 bases). This CDR3 spans 13 amino acids. Trimming took off 5 bases at V and 8 bases at J, with 15 bases between the two ends. The germline CDR1 and CDR2 sequences are LNHDA and SQIVND (reference sequence). This chain's CDR3 is CASSPGTATGYTF. The CDR3 bases are TGTGCCAGTAGTCCCGGGACTGCTACCGGCTACACCTTC.

This clonotype has ten or more counts. The V call is TRBV7-8, the J call TRBJ2-7; 8 positions match TRBD2. The CDR3 consists of 15 residues. The germline CDR1 and CDR2 sequences are SGHVS and FQNEAQ. V shed 5 bases, J shed 7 bases, and the junction held 13 bases outside the gene matches. CDR3 sequence: CASSPRTSSGGEQYF. The CDR3, as DNA: TGTGCCAGCAGCCCTAGGACTAGCTCCGGGGGAGAGCAGTACTTC.

The chain joins TRBV27 to TRBJ2-3; TRBD1 is a possible D gene (5 bases). This CDR3 is built from 14 residues. Germline assignment: CDR1 MNHEY and CDR2 SMNVEV (reference sequence). Trimming pared 6 bases from V and 4 bases from J, leaving 14 bases between. CDR3 loop: CASSPGYGADTQYF. In DNA form, the CDR3 reads TGTGCCAGCAGCCCAGGGTATGGTGCAGATACGCAGTATTTT.

This clonotype was detected a few times. The chain uses TRBV25-1 and TRBJ1-2; the D gene is possibly TRBD1 (5 bases). The CDR3 runs to 15 residues. The germline CDR1 and CDR2 sequences are MGHDK and SYGVNS. Trimming took 6 bases from V and 0 from J, leaving 14 bases between them. CDR3 sequence (DNA): TGTGCCAGCAGAGCCGACAGCGAACCTAACTATGGCTACACCTTC. This translates into CASRADSEPNYGYTF.

The chain links TRBV7-6 to TRBJ2-6, with 7 bases matching TRBD1. The CDR3 has 18 amino acids. J lost 0 bases, V lost 5 bases, and 10 bases had no gene match. The germline CDR1 and CDR2 sequences are SGHVS and FNYEAQ. The CDR3 coding sequence is TGTGCCAGCAGCCCCCGGGACAGAAGTTACTCTGGGGCCAACGTCCTGACTTTC. Amino acid sequence: CASSPRDRSYSGANVLTF.

The chain is built from TRBV6-2 or TRBV6-3 and TRBJ1-5, with 7 bases fitting TRBD1. The CDR3 runs to 19 residues. V lost 2 bases and J lost 10; bases outside the gene matches: 23. CDR1 is MNHEY and CDR2 is SVGEGT in the germline V gene. The CDR3 DNA reads as TGTGCCAGCAGTTACATGACTGAGACAGGGTCCTCTGGGGTAGATCCCCAGCATTTT. This encodes CASSYMTETGSSGVDPQHF.

Many counts were recorded for this clonotype. The chain is built from TRBV28 and TRBJ2-3; 8 bases align to TRBD1. Trimming removed 2 bases from V and 4 bases from J; junction bases left unmatched: 5. This CDR3 contains 15 residues. Germline-derived CDR1 and CDR2 are MDHEN and SYDVKM. DNA of the CDR3: TGTGCCAGCAGTTTACCTCAGGGGGCTGCAGATACGCAGTATTTT. Encoded protein: CASSLPQGAADTQYF.

The V and J genes are TRBV9 and TRBJ2-5; perhaps D is TRBD1 or TRBD2 (5 bases each). The CDR3 length is 14 residues. V was clipped by 3 bases and J by 2 bases, with 11 bases between them. CDR1 is SGDLS and CDR2 is YYNGEE in the germline V gene. The CDR3 reads CASSAWDRQETQYF. In DNA, the CDR3 is TGTGCCAGCAGCGCTTGGGACCGACAAGAGACCCAGTACTTC. The full variable domain, rest sourced from reference TRBV9 and TRBJ2-5, is DSGVTQTPKHLITATGQRVTLRCSPRSGDLSVYWYQQSLDQGLQFLIQYYNGEERAKGNILERFSAQQFPDLHSELNLSSLELGDSALYFCASSAWDRQETQYFGPGTRLLVL.

The V call is TRBV6-6, the J call TRBJ2-1; D possibly corresponds to TRBD2 (5 bases). From germline, CDR1 is MNHNY and CDR2 SVGAGI (reference sequence). V was clipped by 5 bases and J by 0 bases, with 11 bases between them. The CDR3 length is 15 residues. The CDR3 loop is CASSTDWSSYNEQFF. DNA of the CDR3: TGTGCCAGCAGTACGGACTGGAGCTCCTACAATGAGCAGTTCTTC.